This T cell receptor (beta chain) was captured in a study of blood T cell repertoires in COVID-19. Study as a whole: Spain, Italy and the United States supplied samples that represented acute and convalescent COVID-19. T cells, B-cell-depleted T cells, or PBMCs provided the cDNA or gDNA that served as material.

As handled by the study authors: Reference gene primers were amplified, and this amplification served to estimate nucleated cell counts. Method: immunoSEQ multiplex PCR; TCRdb's copy keeps in-frame clones and lacks some. That table furnishes V, J and clone size, whereas the DNA furnished D and trimming. This table has 250,000 to 300,000 clones, 81% appearing once. Trimming cost V 1 base and J 5 bases, with 7 bases left between them. The CDR3 is 12 amino acids. The clonotype originates from a woman aged 55-70 years with active or convalescent COVID-19. Sequencing input: peripheral blood. This chain joins TRBV5-3 and TRBJ2-7; D remains ambiguous. TRBV5-3 is treated as an ORF (open reading frame) with a function not yet certain. The CDR3 reads CARSLLGHEQYF. The CDR3 nucleotides read TGTGCCAGAAGCTTGCTTGGGCACGAGCAGTACTTC.